The 12 T cell receptor beta chains below all came from one sample that was sequenced in a study of identical twins. TCRdb analysed the 5' RACE reads with MiXCR anew, one entry per CDR3 protein. The sample gives about 390,000 distinct CDR3 sequences, 8.5% to 10% of which show up once; approximately 8.9% is in the top ten. The sample taken for sequencing was naive T cells sorted from blood. These receptor sequences come from a woman between 50 and 59 years old in good health.

This sequence joins TRBV7-7 and TRBJ2-5, with D hard to call. Germline values: CDR1 SSHAT, CDR2 FNYEAQ (reference sequence). V gave up 0 bases and J gave up 8 bases, with 16 bases separating them. This CDR3 comprises 15 residues. The DNA of the CDR3 is TGTGCCAGCAGCTTAGCGAGGTCGGGCCCCTCTACCCAGTACTTC. Encoded protein: CASSLARSGPSTQYF. Drawing the rest from reference TRBV7-7 and TRBJ2-5, the complete variable domain is GAGVSQSPRYKVTKRGQDVTLRCDPISSHATLYWYQQALGQGPEFLTYFNYEAQPDKSGLPSDRFSAERPEGSISTLTIQRTEQRDSAMYRCASSLARSGPSTQYFGPGTRLLVL.

This clonotype was counted a few times. The CDR3 loop reads CASSSFATSSYEQYF. CDR3 in DNA: TGTGCCAGCAGCTCCTTTGCGACTAGCTCCTACGAGCAGTACTTC. This chain joins TRBV11-1 and TRBJ2-7; TRBD2 might be the D (6 bases). Germline-derived CDR1 and CDR2 are SGHAT and FQDESV (reference sequence). The ends were cut back, 4 bases at V and 0 bases at J, with 13 bases in the middle. This CDR3 is built from 15 residues.

The rearrangement joins TRBV25-1 to TRBJ1-4; D may be TRBD1 (5 bases). Germline CDR1 reads MGHDK; CDR2 reads SYGVNS. V was cut by 4 bases and J by 8 bases, with 11 bases left in between. The CDR3 runs 13 residues. CDR3 DNA sequence: TGTGCCAGCAGTGCCTTTGGGGGAGAAAAACTGTTTTTT. It translates to CASSAFGGEKLFF.

This clonotype was recorded a few times. CDR3 nucleotide sequence: TGTGCCAGCAGTTCGGCGCGAGGATTGGGGAATACGCAGTATTTT. This encodes CASSSARGLGNTQYF. The chain is built from TRBV6-8 and TRBJ2-3; D remains ambiguous. This CDR3 has 15 amino acids. Trimming removed 4 bases at V and 7 bases at J, with 18 bases between. Germline assignment: CDR1 MNHGY and CDR2 SAAAGT.

This clonotype occurred a few times. The rearrangement joins TRBV15 to TRBJ2-4; 8 positions agree with TRBD1. The CDR3 is made up of 16 amino acids. V dropped 5 bases and J dropped 2; count of bases not matched to a gene: 8. Germline V gene sequence: CDR1 LNHNV, CDR2 YYDKDF (reference sequence). In DNA, the CDR3 is TGTGCCACCAGCGGCCCCGGACAGGGTACCAAAAACATTCAGTACTTC. Amino acid sequence: CATSGPGQGTKNIQYF.

This clonotype was seen more than once but under ten times. The CDR3 DNA reads as TGCAGTGCTTGCCCTAGCGGGAGTACCGGGGAGCTGTTTTTT. Translated: CSACPSGSTGELFF. V gene TRBV20-1 combines with J gene TRBJ2-2; 10 nucleotides agree with TRBD2. The CDR3 loop spans 14 amino acids. Germline V gene data show CDR1 as DFQATT and CDR2 as SNEGSKA (reference sequence). V lost 5 bases to trimming and J lost 5 bases; unmatched junction nucleotides: 5.

The chain recombines TRBV20-1 with TRBJ1-1, with TRBD1 as a possible D gene (5 bases). V lost 6 bases to trimming and J lost 0 bases, with 17 bases between them. The CDR3 runs to 15 residues. From germline, CDR1 is DFQATT and CDR2 SNEGSKA (reference sequence). The CDR3 is CSAPRTRGMNTEAFF. The CDR3 DNA reads as TGCAGTGCACCCAGGACACGGGGCATGAACACTGAAGCTTTCTTT.

The genes are TRBV20-1 and TRBJ2-5, with 10 positions matching TRBD2. Trimming cost V 1 base and J 4 bases; bases outside gene matches: 18. The CDR3 runs 19 residues. Germline CDR1 is DFQATT and CDR2 is SNEGSKA (reference sequence). Here the CDR3 reads CSARGGGAGASGSLETQYF. CDR3 sequence (DNA): TGCAGTGCTAGAGGGGGAGGGGCTGGGGCTAGCGGGAGTTTAGAGACCCAGTACTTC.

This clonotype was observed many times. The chain carries TRBV24-1 and TRBJ2-5; 10 positions match TRBD2. The junction had 8 bases not matched to a gene; V was cut back by 6 bases and J by 5 bases. This CDR3 has 15 residues. Germline V CDR1 and CDR2: KGHDR, SFDVKD. The CDR3 sequence: CATSNPTSGVETQYF. DNA of the CDR3: TGTGCCACCAGTAACCCCACTAGCGGGGTTGAGACCCAGTACTTC.

This clonotype was recorded many times. CDR3 nucleotides: TGCAGCGTCACCAACAGGGAGGTAGTGTTCGGCAATGAGCAGTTCTTC. As protein: CSVTNREVVFGNEQFF. V usage is TRBV29-1 and J usage is TRBJ2-1; D is perhaps TRBD1 or TRBD2 (6 bases each). Germline assignment: CDR1 SQVTM and CDR2 ANQGSEA. V was pared by 6 bases and J by 6 bases, with 24 bases between. The CDR3 totals 16 residues.

J is TRBJ1-1 and V is TRBV4-1; unclear D gene. The CDR3 has 15 amino acids. Per the germline V gene, CDR1 is MGHRA and CDR2 is YSYEKL. CDR3 sequence (DNA): TGCGTTGATACCAGCAGCCAATTTGGTATCTCCGAAGCTTTCTTT. This sequence encodes CVDTSSQFGISEAFF.

V and J are TRBV4-1 and TRBJ2-5; D may be TRBD1 (6 bases). CDR1 and CDR2 from the germline V gene are MGHRA and YSYEKL. Trimming left V 1 base short and J 3 bases short, with 15 bases between. The CDR3 runs to 16 residues. The CDR3 coding sequence is TGCGCCAGCAGCCAAGTCGTCGGGTCAGGGGAAGAGACCCAGTACTTC. Amino acids: CASSQVVGSGEETQYF.